This T cell receptor beta chain emerged from a study of cytomegalovirus exposure and HLA in healthy donors. Overall study results and limits: Reports indicate that TCR beta sequences accurately predicted the HLA-A and HLA-B alleles of most subjects.

The PCR ran on 60 Vbeta and 13 Jbeta primers. The table came from immunoSEQ multiplex PCR; TCRdb's copy has only in-frame clones and leaves some out. The table lists 150,000 to 200,000 clones, around 78% of them singletons. For this clone: The antigen is unknown.

CDR3 length: 18 residues. Germline values: CDR1 SEHNR, CDR2 FQNEAQ (reference sequence). The V gene end was trimmed by 1 base and the J gene end by 2 bases; junction bases not matched to a gene: 10. The sample was PBMCs. This chain connects TRBV7-9 to TRBJ1-3, with 8 positions matching TRBD1. The receptor's source is a man aged 40-49 years in good health and CMV-seronegative. The chain's CDR3 is CASSLVAGGESTGNTIYF. CDR3 in DNA: TGTGCCAGCAGCTTAGTTGCAGGGGGCGAGTCAACTGGAAACACCATATATTTT.